The sequence of this TCR beta chain was determined in a study of identical twins. Trimming took 7 bases from V and 3 from J, leaving 17 bases between them. Looked up from germline, CDR1 is DFQATT and CDR2 is SNEGSKA (reference sequence). This CDR3 has 14 residues. TCRdb re-called the 5' RACE reads with MiXCR, one entry per CDR3 protein. The sample has 550,000 to 800,000 distinct CDR3 sequences; 7.1% are singletons. The table lists this clonotype with a few counts. The same data also went into a second study, on yellow fever vaccine responses in identical twins.

This sequence joins TRBV20-1 and TRBJ2-3; D unclear. The sequenced material came from PBMCs. This sequence was found in a woman aged 18-30 years in good health. CDR3 nucleotide sequence: TGCAGTGTCCCTTCGCCTTCCTATACAGATACGCAGTATTTT. Its translation: CSVPSPSYTDTQYF.